One sample yielded the 4 T cell receptor beta chains listed below, sequenced in a study of blood T cell repertoires in COVID-19. Profiled with immunoSEQ multiplex PCR; TCRdb holds only in-frame clones, not every one. The sample holds fewer than 80,000 clones, 73% seen once. The sequencing input was peripheral blood. Source of these receptors: a man in his sixties with acute or convalescent COVID-19.

The chain couples TRBV5-1 to TRBJ1-3, with D perhaps TRBD1 (6 bases). Germline V CDR1 and CDR2: SGHRS, YFSETQ. The germline V and J ends were trimmed by 4 bases and 2 bases, with 13 bases remaining between them. This CDR3 has 15 amino acids. CDR3 loop: CASSDSGTPGNTIYF. CDR3 DNA sequence: TGCGCCAGCAGCGACTCGGGGACACCTGGAAACACCATATATTTT.

The gene calls are TRBV27 and TRBJ2-3; D not resolved. Germline CDR1 and CDR2: MNHEY and SMNVEV (reference sequence). V lost 0 bases to trimming and J lost 3 bases, with 7 bases between them. This CDR3 contains 14 residues. The CDR3 sequence: CASSLSLPTDTQYF. The DNA of the CDR3 is TGTGCCAGCAGTTTATCGCTACCGACAGATACGCAGTATTTT.

The chain carries TRBV13 and TRBJ2-2, with 7 bases that match TRBD2. The CDR3 runs to 17 residues. From germline, CDR1 is PRHDT and CDR2 FYEKMQ (reference sequence). J was trimmed by 2 bases and V by 7 bases; bases with no gene match: 13. CDR3 nucleotides: TGTGCCAGCAAGTTAGCTAGCGGTCGATACAACACCGGGGAGCTGTTTTTT. Translation gives CASKLASGRYNTGELFF. Full variable domain (remainder filled in from reference TRBV13 and TRBJ2-2): AAGVIQSPRHLIKEKRETATLKCYPIPRHDTVYWYQQGPGQDPQFLISFYEKMQSDKGSIPDRFSAQQFSDYHSELNMSSLELGDSALYFCASKLASGRYNTGELFFGEGSRLTVL.

In its sample, this clone was seen a few times. The chain links TRBV10-1 to TRBJ2-7; 9 bases line up with TRBD1. The trim removed 0 bases at V and 6 bases at J, leaving 6 bases unmatched. Per the germline V gene, CDR1 is WNHNN and CDR2 is SYGVQD (reference sequence). This CDR3 has 15 residues. DNA of the CDR3: TGCGCCAGCAGTGAGTCCGGGACAGGGTATGGCGAGCAGTACTTC. Translation gives CASSESGTGYGEQYF.